The rows below give T cell receptor beta chains drawn from one sample of a study of shared clonotypes between healthy human individuals. The table came from immunoSEQ multiplex PCR; TCRdb's copy has only in-frame clones and leaves some out. The sample carries around 1.6 million clones, under 99% recorded once. The specimen was naive CD4+ T cells sorted from blood. The receptor source for this set is a man between 25 and 39 years old in good health. CDR3s include the opening cysteine and the closing phenylalanine or tryptophan. The D gene is left open where the match is weak. Clone sizes are given selectively: once, few, many, or a class where the clone is expanded.

once,TRBJ2-1,-,TRBV7-9,CASSYPGLGRSYNEQFF,TGTGCCAGCAGCTACCCGGGACTGGGACGGTCTTACAATGAGCAGTTCTTC
-,TRBJ2-7,TRBD2,TRBV10-3,CAISGGRIAYEQYF,TGTGCCATCTCGGGCGGGAGAATAGCCTACGAGCAGTACTTC
-,TRBJ2-5,TRBD1,TRBV7-8,CASSPGTVEETQYF,TGTGCCAGCAGCCCCGGGACAGTGGAAGAGACCCAGTACTTC
-,TRBJ2-1,-,TRBV4-3,CASSYSGNNEQFF,TGCGCCAGCAGCTATTCCGGGAACAATGAGCAGTTCTTC
-,TRBJ2-2,-,TRBV18,CASSPLDQAEGTGELFF,TGTGCCAGCTCACCACTTGATCAGGCCGAGGGCACCGGGGAGCTGTTTTTT
-,TRBJ1-2,-,TRBV5-1,CASSLAAAFGYTF,TGCGCCAGCAGCTTGGCCGCCGCATTTGGCTACACCTTC
-,TRBJ2-6,-,TRBV7-3,CASSLGRGGVSGANVLTF,TGTGCCAGCAGCCTGGGACGGGGCGGCGTCTCTGGGGCCAACGTCCTGACTTTC
-,TRBJ2-1,TRBD1,TRBV6-5,CASSYIRQGRYNEQFF,TGTGCCAGCAGTTATATTCGACAGGGGAGGTACAATGAGCAGTTCTTC
-,TRBJ2-7,-,TRBV2,CASKMDGSYYEQYF,TGTGCCAGCAAGATGGATGGGAGCTACTACGAGCAGTACTTC
-,TRBJ2-1,TRBD1,TRBV5-1,CASSVGQGGNEQFF,TGCGCCAGCAGCGTGGGACAGGGTGGCAATGAGCAGTTCTTC
-,TRBJ2-7,TRBD2,TRBV6-5,CASSRSGTSFHEQYF,TGTGCCAGCAGTAGGTCCGGGACTAGCTTCCACGAGCAGTACTTC
-,TRBJ2-7,-,TRBV9,CASSVEVRQDEQYF,TGTGCCAGCAGCGTAGAGGTCCGCCAAGACGAGCAGTACTTC
-,TRBJ2-5,TRBD1,TRBV5-1,CASSPDRGDETQYF,TGCGCCAGCAGCCCGGACAGGGGAGATGAGACCCAGTACTTC